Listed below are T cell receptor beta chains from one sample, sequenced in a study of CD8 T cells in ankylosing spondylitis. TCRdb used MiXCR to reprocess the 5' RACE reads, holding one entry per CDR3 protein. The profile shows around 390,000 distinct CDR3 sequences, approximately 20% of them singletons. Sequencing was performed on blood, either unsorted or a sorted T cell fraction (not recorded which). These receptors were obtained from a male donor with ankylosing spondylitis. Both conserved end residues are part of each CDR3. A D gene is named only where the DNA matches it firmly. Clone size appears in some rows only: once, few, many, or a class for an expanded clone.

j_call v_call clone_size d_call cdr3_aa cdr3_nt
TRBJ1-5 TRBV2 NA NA CASTLYRDNQPQHF TGTGCCAGCACCCTCTACAGAGACAATCAGCCCCAGCATTTT
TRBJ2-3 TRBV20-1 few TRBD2 CSTRLAGVGKDTQYF TGCAGTACAAGACTAGCGGGAGTCGGGAAAGATACGCAGTATTTT
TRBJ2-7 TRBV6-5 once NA CASSGQREQYF TGTGCCAGCAGTGGACAGCGGGAGCAGTACTTC
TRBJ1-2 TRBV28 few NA CATSSNYGYTF TGTGCCACCTCCTCGAACTATGGCTACACCTTC
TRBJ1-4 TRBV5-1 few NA CASSLVTGLEEKLFF TGCGCCAGCAGCTTGGTCACGGGTCTGGAAGAAAAACTGTTTTTT
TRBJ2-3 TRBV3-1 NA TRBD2 CASSRSSGSTDTQYF TGTGCCAGCAGCCGTTCTAGCGGGAGTACAGATACGCAGTATTTT
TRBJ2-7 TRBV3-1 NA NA CASSRQLGTPSYEQYF TGTGCCAGCAGCCGGCAATTGGGGACTCCTTCCTACGAGCAGTACTTC
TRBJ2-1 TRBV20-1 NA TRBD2 CSAKTSGSLYNEQFF TGCAGTGCTAAGACTAGCGGGAGTTTGTACAATGAGCAGTTCTTC
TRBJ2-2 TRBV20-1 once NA CSARNRVTGTGELFF TGCAGTGCTAGAAACAGGGTCACGGGCACCGGGGAGCTGTTTTTT
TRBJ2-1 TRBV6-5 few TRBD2 CASSYSFGGGANEQFF TGTGCCAGCAGTTACTCGTTCGGCGGGGGGGCCAATGAGCAGTTCTTC
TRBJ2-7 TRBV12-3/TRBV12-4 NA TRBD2 CASKGGGVGEQYF TGTGCCAGCAAAGGCGGGGGGGTAGGCGAGCAGTACTTC
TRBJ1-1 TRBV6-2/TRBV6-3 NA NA CASSYWRLTNEAFF TGTGCCAGCAGTTATTGGCGCCTAACCAATGAAGCTTTCTTT
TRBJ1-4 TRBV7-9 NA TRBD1 CASRQGSSSNEKLFF TGTGCCAGCAGACAGGGGTCCAGTTCTAATGAAAAACTGTTTTTT
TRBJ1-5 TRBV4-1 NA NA CASSGRIMGNQPQHF TGCGCCAGCAGCGGAAGAATTATGGGCAATCAGCCCCAGCATTTT
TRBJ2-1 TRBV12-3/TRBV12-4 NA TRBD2 CANRLAQGLAVYNEQFF TGTGCCAACAGACTCGCGCAGGGACTAGCGGTTTACAATGAGCAGTTCTTC
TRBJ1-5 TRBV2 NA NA CASSESRGRGQPQHF TGTGCCAGCAGTGAATCCCGGGGTCGCGGACAGCCCCAGCATTTT
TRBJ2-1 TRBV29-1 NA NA CSVEVGRGVINEQFF TGCAGCGTTGAAGTTGGCAGGGGTGTCATAAATGAGCAGTTCTTC
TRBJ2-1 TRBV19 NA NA CASSKEWEREQFF TGTGCCAGTAGCAAGGAGTGGGAGCGTGAGCAGTTCTTC
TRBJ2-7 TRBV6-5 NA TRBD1 CASSLDRTGYEQYF TGTGCCAGCAGTTTGGACAGGACGGGCTACGAGCAGTACTTC
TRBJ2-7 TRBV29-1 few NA CSVEGQYYEQYF TGCAGCGTTGAAGGGCAGTACTACGAGCAGTACTTC
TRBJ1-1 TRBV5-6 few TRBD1 CASSWDRGITEAFF TGTGCCAGCAGCTGGGACAGGGGAATCACTGAAGCTTTCTTT
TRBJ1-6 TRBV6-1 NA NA CASFGQLSSPLHF TGTGCCAGTTTCGGACAGTTAAGTTCACCCCTCCACTTT
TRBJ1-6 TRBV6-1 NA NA CASSRGRGSPLHF TGTGCCAGCAGTCGAGGGCGAGGTTCACCCCTCCACTTT
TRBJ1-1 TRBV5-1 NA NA CASRVKGLNTEAFF TGCGCCAGCAGGGTTAAAGGACTGAACACTGAAGCTTTCTTT
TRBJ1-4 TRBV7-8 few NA CASSLELKLFF TGTGCCAGCAGCTTAGAGTTGAAACTGTTTTTT
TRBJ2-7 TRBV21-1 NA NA CASSKPDGGSYEQYF TGTGCCAGCAGTAAACCTGACGGTGGTTCCTACGAGCAGTACTTC
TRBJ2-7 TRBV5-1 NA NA CARHYEQYF TGCGCCAGACACTACGAGCAGTACTTC
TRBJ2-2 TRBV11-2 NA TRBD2 CASSLGRVLAGRETGELFF TGTGCCAGCAGCTTAGGAAGGGTCTTAGCGGGAAGAGAGACCGGGGAGCTGTTTTTT
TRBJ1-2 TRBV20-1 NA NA CSARTSGASYGYTF TGCAGTGCTAGGACGTCGGGGGCCAGCTATGGCTACACCTTC
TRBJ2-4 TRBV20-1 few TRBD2 CSARESRAGSFIQYF TGCAGTGCTAGAGAATCTAGAGCGGGATCTTTCATTCAGTACTTC
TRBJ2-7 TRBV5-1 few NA CASSLVAGLSYEQYF TGCGCCAGCAGCTTGGTCGCGGGCCTCTCCTACGAGCAGTACTTC
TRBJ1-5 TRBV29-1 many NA CSVAGVATGPQHF TGCAGCGTTGCTGGGGTAGCGACCGGGCCCCAGCATTTT